Each of the 14 T cell receptor beta chains below was sequenced from the same sample in a study of T-cell memory formation after mild COVID-19. TCRdb fed the 5' RACE reads into MiXCR, producing one record per CDR3 protein. The profile shows about 290,000 distinct CDR3 sequences, roughly 15% of them singletons. The sample consisted of PBMCs or a T cell subset sorted from them (not recorded which). Every receptor here comes from a man younger than 35 who had mild COVID-19 (a few samples of this study predate the infection). Cell type and time point are not known.

There are a few counts of this clonotype. One end of the junction is discordant with germline, which a read error may explain. The chain employs TRBV20-1 and TRBJ1-2; D gene unclear. The length of the CDR3 is 9 residues. Germline V gene lookup returns CDR1 DFQATT and CDR2 SNEGSKA (reference sequence). The CDR3: CSARDHGLF. The DNA of the CDR3 is TGCAGTGCTAGAGATCATGGCCTCTTC.

This clonotype was seen only a few times. The chain recombines TRBV4-3 with TRBJ2-6, with TRBD2 as a possible D gene (6 bases). The CDR3 sequence is 16 residues long. Trimming cost V 5 bases and J 0 bases, with 11 bases left between them. Germline lookup yields CDR1 LGHNA and CDR2 YSLEER. CDR3 amino acids: CASSGGAISGANVLTF. The DNA of the CDR3 is TGCGCCAGCAGCGGAGGGGCGATCTCTGGGGCCAACGTCCTGACTTTC.

This clonotype was seen a handful of times. V is TRBV2 and J is TRBJ2-7; 9 bases agree with TRBD1. Germline V CDR1 and CDR2: SNHLY, FYNNEI. This CDR3 is 13 amino acids long. V lost 7 bases and J lost 2; bases outside the gene matches: 3. This CDR3 reads CASIRTGAYEQYF. The CDR3 bases are TGTGCCAGCATTAGGACAGGGGCCTACGAGCAGTACTTC.

This clonotype was recorded at least ten times. The chain is built from TRBV12-3 or TRBV12-4 and TRBJ2-3, with D possibly matching TRBD2 (5 bases). V dropped 2 bases and J dropped 1 base, with 7 bases sitting between them. The CDR3 runs 14 residues. The CDR3 spells CASSLRRGTDTQYF. CDR3 nucleotide sequence: TGTGCCAGCAGTTTACGGCGGGGCACAGATACGCAGTATTTT.

This chain links TRBV20-1 with TRBJ2-2, with TRBD2 matching over 7 bases. CDR1 is DFQATT, CDR2 SNEGSKA, per germline (reference sequence). CDR3 size: 16 residues. The J segment lost 1 base and the V segment lost 6 bases, leaving 11 bases of the junction unmatched. CDR3 loop: CSASGGASGNTGELFF. The CDR3 DNA reads TGCAGTGCGAGTGGTGGGGCTAGCGGGAACACCGGGGAGCTGTTTTTT.

The V gene is TRBV24-1, the J gene TRBJ2-3; D is unresolved. The CDR3 runs to 14 residues. Germline V gene sequence: CDR1 KGHDR, CDR2 SFDVKD. Trimming removed 2 bases from V and 8 bases from J, with 13 bases in between. The CDR3 DNA reads TGTGCCACCAGTGATTCCTTCAGTGAAGGTACGCAGTATTTT. As protein: CATSDSFSEGTQYF.

This clonotype was observed a handful of times. The genes are TRBV20-1 and TRBJ2-7; no reliable D call. The CDR3 runs to 11 residues. Trimming took off 3 bases at V and 2 bases at J, with 5 bases between the two ends. The germline CDR1 and CDR2 sequences are DFQATT and SNEGSKA (reference sequence). The DNA for the CDR3 is TGCAGTGCTAGTTCGGCCTACGAGCAGTACGTC. Its translation: CSASSAYEQYV.

The V call is TRBV18, the J call TRBJ2-1; TRBD2 matches at 9 bases. Looked up from germline, CDR1 is KGHSH and CDR2 is LQKENI. CDR3 length: 14 amino acids. J lost 6 bases, V lost 5 bases, and 5 bases had no gene match. The CDR3 loop reads CASSTGTSRNEQFF. As DNA, the CDR3 is TGTGCCAGCTCAACCGGGACTAGCCGCAATGAGCAGTTCTTC.

The chain links TRBV15 to TRBJ1-2, with D hard to call. Germline CDR1 LNHNV, CDR2 YYDKDF (reference sequence). The V end was cut by 0 bases, the J end by 4 bases, with 3 bases between. The CDR3 length is 12 residues. Written as DNA, the CDR3 is TGTGCCACCAGCAGAGACAGCTATGGCTACACCTTC. Amino acids: CATSRDSYGYTF.

The V gene is TRBV7-2, the J gene TRBJ1-2, with no clear D. Germline V gives CDR1 SGHTA, CDR2 FQGNSA. V lost 1 base, J lost 4 bases, and 13 bases lay in between. The CDR3 totals 15 residues. The CDR3 DNA is TGTGCCAGCAGCTTAGGAGGGCGACGGTCCTATGGCTACACCTTC. This translates into CASSLGGRRSYGYTF.

This clonotype was seen only a few times. This chain uses TRBV6-5 with TRBJ2-7; 11 bases map to TRBD1. The CDR3 spans 14 residues. V shed 8 bases and J 4 bases; nucleotides not matched to a gene: 7. CDR1 is MNHEY, CDR2 SVGAGI, per germline. The CDR3 here is CASGAGQGVYEQYF. The DNA of the CDR3 is TGTGCCAGCGGGGCGGGACAGGGGGTGTACGAGCAGTACTTC.

This clonotype was detected ten times or more. The rearrangement joins TRBV9 to TRBJ1-6, with 12 bases fitting TRBD1. CDR3 size: 16 residues. Germline lookup yields CDR1 SGDLS and CDR2 YYNGEE. V lost 3 bases to trimming and J lost 10 bases; unmatched junction nucleotides: 8. The CDR3 bases are TGTGCCAGCAGCGGGGGACAGGGGGCTAACGAATCACCCCTCCACTTT. Translation: CASSGGQGANESPLHF.

This clonotype was counted a few times. The chain is built from TRBV7-2 and TRBJ2-2, with TRBD2 as a possible D gene (6 bases). Germline V CDR1 and CDR2: SGHTA, FQGNSA. Trimming stripped 1 base from V and 4 bases from J, with 16 bases between. The CDR3 sequence is 17 residues long. DNA for the CDR3: TGTGCCAGCAGCTTAGTCCGGCTAGCGTTCAGCACCGGGGAGCTGTTTTTT. Translating gives CASSLVRLAFSTGELFF.

The chain uses TRBV4-3 and TRBJ2-3; TRBD2 aligns across 11 bases. Per germline, CDR1 LGHNA and CDR2 YSLEER. The CDR3 spans 15 residues. The trim removed 5 bases at V and 4 bases at J, leaving 5 bases unmatched. The CDR3 protein is CASSLLSGGADTQYF. The CDR3 DNA reads as TGCGCCAGCAGCTTACTTAGCGGGGGGGCAGATACGCAGTATTTT.